The source of this T cell receptor beta chain is a study of blood T cell repertoires in COVID-19. In the study overall: Researchers got acute and convalescent COVID-19 samples from the United States, Italy and Spain. The cDNA or gDNA used as material had been derived from T cells, B-cell-depleted T cells, or PBMCs.

The germline V gene has CDR1 LNHDA and CDR2 SQIVND (reference sequence). CDR3 length: 14 residues. The junction had 4 bases not matched to a gene; V was cut back by 2 bases and J by 6 bases. Original data processing: Reference gene primer amplification yielded estimated nucleated cell counts. Generated by immunoSEQ multiplex PCR, the TCRdb table keeps only in-frame clones and is missing some. V and J calls and clone size are as listed in that table; D and trimming were resolved from the DNA. This table holds around 120,000 clones, 60% to 85% found once. This clonotype was sampled from a man in his sixties or seventies with acute or convalescent COVID-19. Material: peripheral blood. The chain links TRBV19 to TRBJ2-3; the match to TRBD2 covers 8 bases. The CDR3 here is CASSITGGLDTQYF. The CDR3 nucleotides read TGTGCCAGTAGTATAACGGGGGGGCTTGATACGCAGTATTTT.